Below, 21 T cell receptor beta chains from the same sample are listed, as sequenced in a study of blood T cell repertoires in COVID-19. Measured with immunoSEQ multiplex PCR; TCRdb has only the in-frame clones, and not every one. Of about 310,000 clones in the sample, around 90% are singletons; the top ten hold 1%. Sample: peripheral blood. The receptors were gathered from a man aged 45 to 65 with active or convalescent COVID-19.

The chain combines TRBV28 with TRBJ2-3; no reliable D call. CDR3 length: 12 residues. Trimming cost V 8 bases and J 0 bases, with 6 bases left between them. CDR1 is MDHEN, CDR2 SYDVKM, per germline. The CDR3 DNA sequence: TGTGCCAGCGTGGCTAGCACAGATACGCAGTATTTT. The encoded protein is CASVASTDTQYF.

The chain employs TRBV18 and TRBJ2-7; 8 bases match TRBD1. CDR3 length: 14 residues. Germline loops: CDR1 KGHSH, CDR2 LQKENI. The junction had 9 bases not matched to a gene; V was cut back by 4 bases and J by 7 bases. The CDR3 region has the DNA TGTGCCAGCTCACGTTCTTCGACAGGGGAAGAGCAGTACTTC. Its translation: CASSRSSTGEEQYF.

This rearrangement joins TRBV28 to TRBJ1-2; D possibly corresponds to TRBD1 (5 bases). The V gene's germline CDR1 is MDHEN and CDR2 SYDVKM. Between the trimmed V and J ends, which lost 6 bases and 2 bases, there was a span of 10 bases. The CDR3 totals 13 residues. CDR3 in amino acids: CASRARENYGYTF. CDR3 in DNA: TGTGCCAGCAGAGCCAGGGAAAACTATGGCTACACCTTC.

V and J are TRBV7-9 and TRBJ2-3, with TRBD1 as a possible D gene (5 bases). The V gene's germline CDR1 is SEHNR and CDR2 FQNEAQ (reference sequence). The length of the CDR3 is 15 residues. Trimming shortened V by 6 bases and J by 4 bases, and 17 bases separated the two germline ends. Here the CDR3 DNA reads TGTGCCAGCAGTGCGGCGCAGGGCGGACCAGATACGCAGTATTTT. Translating gives CASSAAQGGPDTQYF.

About this clone: Other DNA variants within this sample encode the same CDR3. The rearrangement uses TRBV5-1 and TRBJ1-1; 9 bases are shared with TRBD1. The CDR3 runs 15 residues. V was clipped by 4 bases and J by 1 base; unmatched bases: 5. Germline V lookup: CDR1 SGHRS, CDR2 YFSETQ. CDR3 in DNA: TGCGCCAGCAGCCTTGGACAGGGGAAGAACACTGAAGCTTTCTTT. It specifies CASSLGQGKNTEAFF.

The J gene is TRBJ1-1, the V gene TRBV7-8, with D possibly matching TRBD1 (6 bases). This CDR3 comprises 13 residues. Trimming cost V 5 bases and J 1 base, with 8 bases left between them. Germline V gene sequence: CDR1 SGHVS, CDR2 FQNEAQ. CDR3 nucleotides: TGTGCCAGCAGCGCACAGGGGAACACTGAAGCTTTCTTT. This gives the protein CASSAQGNTEAFF.

The V call is TRBV9, the J call TRBJ2-5, with D perhaps matching TRBD2 (6 bases). V was trimmed by 0 bases and J by 7 bases, leaving 13 bases between them. The CDR3 spans 14 residues. Germline loops: CDR1 SGDLS, CDR2 YYNGEE. CDR3 residues: CASSVEGEDPTQYF. The DNA of the CDR3 is TGTGCCAGCAGCGTAGAAGGGGAGGATCCGACCCAGTACTTC.

The chain has TRBV5-4 and TRBJ2-7; 7 nucleotides match TRBD1. The CDR3 has 13 amino acids. V shed 4 bases and J 3 bases; nucleotides not matched to a gene: 4. CDR1 and CDR2 from the germline V gene are SGHNT and YYREEE (reference sequence). As DNA, the CDR3 is TGTGCCAGCAGCCAGGACAGGAACTACGAGCAGTACTTC. Translation gives CASSQDRNYEQYF.

The rearrangement uses TRBV7-6 and TRBJ2-7; D is perhaps TRBD2 (6 bases). The germline CDR1 and CDR2 sequences are SGHVS and FNYEAQ. This CDR3 is built from 16 residues. V shed 4 bases and J shed 2 bases, with 18 bases lying between them. The CDR3 region has the DNA TGTGCCAGCAGCTCGAAGGCCGGGACTGTCACCTACGAGCAGTACTTC. The encoded protein is CASSSKAGTVTYEQYF.

This clone was recorded once. The rearrangement joins TRBV19 to TRBJ1-5, with 11 bases lining up with TRBD1. CDR1 is LNHDA, CDR2 SQIVND, per germline (reference sequence). V trimming: 5 bases; J trimming: 6 bases; junction bases outside the gene matches: 6. This CDR3 region has 15 residues. CDR3 coding DNA: TGTGCCAGTAGTGCCCGGGACAGGGGGGTTCAGCCCCAGCATTTT. This codes for CASSARDRGVQPQHF.

V is TRBV2 and J is TRBJ1-1, with D tentatively TRBD1 (5 bases). This CDR3 spans 13 amino acids. Trimming shortened V by 6 bases and J by 7 bases, and 15 bases separated the two germline ends. In germline, CDR1 is SNHLY, CDR2 FYNNEI. For the CDR3, the DNA is TGTGCCAGCAGACCCGGTGACAGTCTTGAAGCTTTCTTT. This encodes CASRPGDSLEAFF.

The chain has TRBV18 and TRBJ1-5, with D possibly matching TRBD1 (6 bases). There are 14 residues in the CDR3. CDR1 KGHSH and CDR2 LQKENI come from the germline V gene. The V and J ends lost 8 bases and 3 bases respectively, with 14 bases between them. CDR3 region: CASQSSGVNQPQHF. The DNA for the CDR3 is TGTGCCAGCCAATCCTCAGGGGTCAATCAGCCCCAGCATTTT.

The chain joins TRBV10-1 to TRBJ2-1; 12 nucleotides agree with TRBD2. The CDR3 has 14 residues. CDR1 WNHNN and CDR2 SYGVQD come from the germline V gene (reference sequence). V was pared by 6 bases and J by 10 bases, with 7 bases of the junction left unmatched. CDR3 DNA sequence: TGCGCCAGCAGCTCCGGGACTAGCGGGCGGGAGCAGTTCTTC. This codes for CASSSGTSGREQFF.

V and J are TRBV27 and TRBJ1-6; maybe TRBD1 (5 bases). Germline loops: CDR1 MNHEY, CDR2 SMNVEV (reference sequence). This CDR3 is built from 16 residues. V lost 3 bases and J 9 bases, leaving 18 bases between the germline ends. CDR3 protein: CASSLQPGMGTSPLHF. The CDR3 DNA is TGTGCCAGCAGTTTGCAGCCAGGGATGGGTACTTCACCCCTCCACTTT.

This clone was seen only once. The chain combines TRBV12-3 or TRBV12-4 with TRBJ1-2, with D perhaps TRBD1 (5 bases). Trimming took off 5 bases at V and 2 bases at J, with 9 bases between the two ends. CDR3 length: 13 amino acids. The CDR3 loop is CASSRQRNYGYTF. CDR3 bases: TGTGCCAGCAGTAGACAGAGAAACTATGGCTACACCTTC.

As regards this clone: The same CDR3 can be traced to other DNA sequences in this sample. J is TRBJ2-2 and V is TRBV7-9; D possibly corresponds to TRBD1 (5 bases). The germline V and J ends were trimmed by 3 bases and 3 bases, with 11 bases remaining between them. CDR1 and CDR2 from the germline V gene are SEHNR and FQNEAQ (reference sequence). There are 15 residues in the CDR3. The CDR3: CASSLLQGHTGELFF. The CDR3 nucleotides are TGTGCCAGCAGCTTGCTTCAGGGCCACACCGGGGAGCTGTTTTTT.

This sequence joins TRBV5-8 and TRBJ1-1; 10 bases agree with TRBD1. Germline V lookup: CDR1 SGHTS, CDR2 YDEGEE. This CDR3 spans 13 amino acids. J gave up 5 bases and V 3 bases, and 1 base lay outside the gene matches. The CDR3 DNA reads as TGTGCCAGCAGCTGGGACAGGGGAACTGAAGCTTTCTTT. Protein product: CASSWDRGTEAFF.

The chain uses TRBV6-2 or TRBV6-3 and TRBJ2-7; possibly TRBD1 for D (7 bases). Trimming took 2 bases from V and 7 from J, leaving 18 bases between them. CDR1 is MNHEY and CDR2 is SVGEGT in the germline V gene. CDR3 length: 15 amino acids. The CDR3 here is CASSYGGTALVEQYF. CDR3 bases: TGTGCCAGCAGTTACGGCGGGACAGCCCTGGTTGAGCAGTACTTC.

This chain connects TRBV3-1 (or the pseudogene TRBV3-2) to TRBJ1-1; weak D call: TRBD1 (6 bases). The CDR3 consists of 13 residues. With 6 bases removed from V and 4 bases from J, the gap between germline ends came to 12 bases. Germline V gene sequence: CDR1 LGHDT, CDR2 YNNKEL (reference sequence). CDR3 region: CASSLQGITEAFF. The CDR3 DNA sequence: TGTGCCAGCAGTTTACAGGGTATCACTGAAGCTTTCTTT.

The chain is built from TRBV18 and TRBJ1-2; possibly TRBD1 for D (6 bases). The germline V gene encodes CDR1 KGHSH and CDR2 LQKENI. V gave up 5 bases and J gave up 3 bases, with 10 bases separating them. This CDR3 spans 13 amino acids. DNA of the CDR3: TGTGCCAGCTCATCGGACAGAGACTATGGCTACACCTTC. Translation gives CASSSDRDYGYTF.

This clone appeared once. The CDR3 sequence is CATSDSGQGVSYEQYF. The CDR3 nucleotides are TGTGCCACCAGTGATTCCGGACAGGGGGTTTCCTACGAGCAGTACTTC. This chain connects TRBV24-1 to TRBJ2-7; 10 bases match TRBD1. This CDR3 spans 16 amino acids. Losses at the gene ends were 2 bases for V and 1 base for J; bases not matched to a gene: 4. Per germline, CDR1 KGHDR and CDR2 SFDVKD.